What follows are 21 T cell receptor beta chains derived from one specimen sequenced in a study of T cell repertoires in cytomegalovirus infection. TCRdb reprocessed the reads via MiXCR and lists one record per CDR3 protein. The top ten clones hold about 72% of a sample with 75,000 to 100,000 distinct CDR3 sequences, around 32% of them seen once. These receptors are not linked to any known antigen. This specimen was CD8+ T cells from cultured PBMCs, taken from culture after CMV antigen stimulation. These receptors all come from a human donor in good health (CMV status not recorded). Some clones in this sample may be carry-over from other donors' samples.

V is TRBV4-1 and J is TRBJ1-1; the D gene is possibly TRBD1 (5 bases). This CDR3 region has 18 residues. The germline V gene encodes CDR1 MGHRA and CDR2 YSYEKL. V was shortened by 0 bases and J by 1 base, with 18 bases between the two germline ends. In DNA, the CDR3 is TGCGCCAGCAGCCAAGAGGCTCAGGGTGTCTCGACGAACACTGAAGCTTTCTTT. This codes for CASSQEAQGVSTNTEAFF.

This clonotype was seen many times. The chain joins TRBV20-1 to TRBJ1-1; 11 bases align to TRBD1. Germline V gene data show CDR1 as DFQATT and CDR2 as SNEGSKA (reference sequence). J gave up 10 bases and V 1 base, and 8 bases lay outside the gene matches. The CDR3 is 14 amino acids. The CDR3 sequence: CSARGTGGLGAAFF. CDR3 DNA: TGCAGTGCTAGAGGGACAGGGGGCCTTGGTGCAGCTTTCTTT.

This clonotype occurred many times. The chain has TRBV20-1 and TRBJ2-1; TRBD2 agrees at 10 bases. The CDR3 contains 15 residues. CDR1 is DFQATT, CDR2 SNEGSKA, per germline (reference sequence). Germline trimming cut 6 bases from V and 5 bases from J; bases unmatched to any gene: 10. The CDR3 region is CSATILAGDNNEQFF. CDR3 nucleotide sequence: TGCAGTGCCACGATCCTAGCGGGGGATAACAATGAGCAGTTCTTC.

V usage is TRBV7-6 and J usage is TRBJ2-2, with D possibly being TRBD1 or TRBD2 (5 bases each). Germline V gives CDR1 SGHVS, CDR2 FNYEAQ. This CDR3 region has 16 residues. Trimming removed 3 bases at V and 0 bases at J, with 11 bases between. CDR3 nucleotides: TGTGCCAGCAGCTTCGGGACCTCCGCGAACACCGGGGAGCTGTTTTTT. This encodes CASSFGTSANTGELFF.

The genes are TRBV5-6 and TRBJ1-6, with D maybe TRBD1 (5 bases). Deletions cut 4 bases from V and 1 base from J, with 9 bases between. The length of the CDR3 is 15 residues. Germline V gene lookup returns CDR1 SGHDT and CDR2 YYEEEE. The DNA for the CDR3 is TGTGCCAGCAGCATGCGGGGGTCCTATAATTCACCCCTCCACTTT. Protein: CASSMRGSYNSPLHF.

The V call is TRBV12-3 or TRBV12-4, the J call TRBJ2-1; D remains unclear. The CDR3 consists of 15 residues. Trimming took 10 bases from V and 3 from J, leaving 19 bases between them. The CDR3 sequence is CAIHPERSIYNEQFF. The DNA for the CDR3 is TGTGCCATCCACCCGGAAAGATCCATCTACAATGAGCAGTTCTTC.

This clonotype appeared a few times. In DNA form, the CDR3 reads TGTGCCAGCAGTCATGCCGGCGAGACCCAGTACTTC. Its protein is CASSHAGETQYF. The chain couples TRBV6-2 or TRBV6-3 to TRBJ2-5; D is ambiguous. CDR1 and CDR2 (germline): MNHEY, SVGEGT. Trimming removed 5 bases at V and 5 bases at J, with 9 bases between. The length of the CDR3 is 12 residues.

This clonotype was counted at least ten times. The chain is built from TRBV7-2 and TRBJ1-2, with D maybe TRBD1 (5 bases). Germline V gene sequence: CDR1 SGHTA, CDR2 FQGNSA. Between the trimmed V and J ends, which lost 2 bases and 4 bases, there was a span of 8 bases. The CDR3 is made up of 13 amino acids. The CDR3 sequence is CASSLNGGYGYTF. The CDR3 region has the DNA TGTGCCAGCAGCTTAAACGGGGGCTATGGCTACACCTTC.

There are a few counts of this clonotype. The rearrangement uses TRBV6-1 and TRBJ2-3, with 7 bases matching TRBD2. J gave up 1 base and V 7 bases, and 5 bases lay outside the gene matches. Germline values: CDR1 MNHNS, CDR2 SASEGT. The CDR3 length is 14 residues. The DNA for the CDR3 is TGTGCCAGCACCGGGGGGTTACGCACAGATACGCAGTATTTT. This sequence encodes CASTGGLRTDTQYF.

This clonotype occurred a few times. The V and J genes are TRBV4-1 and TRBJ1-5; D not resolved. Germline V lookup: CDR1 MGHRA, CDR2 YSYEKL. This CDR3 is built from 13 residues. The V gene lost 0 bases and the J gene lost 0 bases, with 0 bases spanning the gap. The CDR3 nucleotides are TGCGCCAGCAGCCAAGATAGCAATCAGCCCCAGCATTTT. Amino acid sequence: CASSQDSNQPQHF.

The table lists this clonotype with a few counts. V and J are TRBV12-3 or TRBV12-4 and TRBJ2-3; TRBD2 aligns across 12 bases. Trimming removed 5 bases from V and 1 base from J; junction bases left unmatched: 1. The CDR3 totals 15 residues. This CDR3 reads CASSPSGGGTDTQYF. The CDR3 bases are TGTGCCAGCAGTCCTAGCGGGGGGGGCACAGATACGCAGTATTTT.

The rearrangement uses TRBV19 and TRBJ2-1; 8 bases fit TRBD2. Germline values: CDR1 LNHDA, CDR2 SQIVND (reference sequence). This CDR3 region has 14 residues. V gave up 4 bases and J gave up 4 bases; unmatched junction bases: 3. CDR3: CASSKAGGYNEQFF. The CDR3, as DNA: TGTGCCAGTAGTAAGGCGGGGGGATACAATGAGCAGTTCTTC.

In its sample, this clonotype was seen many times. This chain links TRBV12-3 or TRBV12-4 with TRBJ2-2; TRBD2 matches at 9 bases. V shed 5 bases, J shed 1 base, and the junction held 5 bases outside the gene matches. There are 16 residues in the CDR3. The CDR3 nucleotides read TGTGCCAGCAGTCTGGGACTAGCAGTGAACACCGGGGAGCTGTTTTTT. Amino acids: CASSLGLAVNTGELFF.

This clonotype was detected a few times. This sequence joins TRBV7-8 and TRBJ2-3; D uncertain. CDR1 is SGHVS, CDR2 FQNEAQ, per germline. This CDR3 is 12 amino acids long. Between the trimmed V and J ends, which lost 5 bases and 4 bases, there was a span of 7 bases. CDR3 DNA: TGTGCCAGCAGCGATCAGGCAGATACGCAGTATTTT. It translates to CASSDQADTQYF.

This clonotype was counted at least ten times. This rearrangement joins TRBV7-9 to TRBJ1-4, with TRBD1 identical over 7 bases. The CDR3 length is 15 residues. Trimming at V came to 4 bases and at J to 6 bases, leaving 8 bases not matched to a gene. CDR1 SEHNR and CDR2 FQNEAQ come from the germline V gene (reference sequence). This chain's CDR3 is CASSSRGTDHEKLFF. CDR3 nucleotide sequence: TGTGCCAGCAGCTCTCGCGGGACAGACCATGAAAAACTGTTTTTT.

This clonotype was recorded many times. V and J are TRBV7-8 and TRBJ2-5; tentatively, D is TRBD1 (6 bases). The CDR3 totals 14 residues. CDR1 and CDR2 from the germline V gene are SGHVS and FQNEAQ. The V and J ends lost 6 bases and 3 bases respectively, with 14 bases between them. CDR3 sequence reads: CASSTGQGKETQYF. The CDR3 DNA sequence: TGTGCCAGCAGTACCGGCCAGGGGAAAGAGACCCAGTACTTC. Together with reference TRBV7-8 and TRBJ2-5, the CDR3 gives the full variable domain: GAGVSQSPRYKVAKRGQDVALRCDPISGHVSLFWYQQALGQGPEFLTYFQNEAQLDKSGLPSDRFFAERPEGSVSTLKIQRTQQEDSAVYLCASSTGQGKETQYFGPGTRLLVL.

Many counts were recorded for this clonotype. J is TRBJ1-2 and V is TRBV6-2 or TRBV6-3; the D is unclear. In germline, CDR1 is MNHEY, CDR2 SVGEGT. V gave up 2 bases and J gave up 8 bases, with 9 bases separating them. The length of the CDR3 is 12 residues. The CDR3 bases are TGTGCCAGCAGTTACCCCGACAAGGGCTACACCTTC. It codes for CASSYPDKGYTF.

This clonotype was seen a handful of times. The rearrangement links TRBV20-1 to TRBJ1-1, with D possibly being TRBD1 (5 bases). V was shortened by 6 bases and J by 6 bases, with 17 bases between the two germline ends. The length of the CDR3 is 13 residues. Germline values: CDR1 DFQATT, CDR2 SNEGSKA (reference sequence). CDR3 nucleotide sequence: TGCAGTGCCTCTGGGGCCCTGTGGGCTGAAGCTTTCTTT. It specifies CSASGALWAEAFF.

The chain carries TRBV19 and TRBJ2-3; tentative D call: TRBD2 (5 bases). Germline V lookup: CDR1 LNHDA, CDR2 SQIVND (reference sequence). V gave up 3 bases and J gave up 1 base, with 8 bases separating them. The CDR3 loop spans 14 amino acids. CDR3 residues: CASSISGGTDTQYF. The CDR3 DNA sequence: TGTGCCAGTAGTATCAGCGGAGGCACAGATACGCAGTATTTT.

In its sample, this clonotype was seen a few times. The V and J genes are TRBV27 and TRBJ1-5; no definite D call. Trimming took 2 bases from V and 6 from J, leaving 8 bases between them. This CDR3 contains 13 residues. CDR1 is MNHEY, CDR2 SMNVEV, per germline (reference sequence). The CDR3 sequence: CASSLGLFQPQHF. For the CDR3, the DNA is TGTGCCAGCAGTTTAGGGCTGTTTCAGCCCCAGCATTTT.

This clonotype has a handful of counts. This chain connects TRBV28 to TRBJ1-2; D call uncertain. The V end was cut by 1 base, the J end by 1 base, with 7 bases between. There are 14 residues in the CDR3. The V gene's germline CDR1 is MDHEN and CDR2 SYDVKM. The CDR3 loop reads CASSLYQFNYGYTF. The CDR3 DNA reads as TGTGCCAGCAGTTTATATCAGTTTAACTATGGCTACACCTTC.